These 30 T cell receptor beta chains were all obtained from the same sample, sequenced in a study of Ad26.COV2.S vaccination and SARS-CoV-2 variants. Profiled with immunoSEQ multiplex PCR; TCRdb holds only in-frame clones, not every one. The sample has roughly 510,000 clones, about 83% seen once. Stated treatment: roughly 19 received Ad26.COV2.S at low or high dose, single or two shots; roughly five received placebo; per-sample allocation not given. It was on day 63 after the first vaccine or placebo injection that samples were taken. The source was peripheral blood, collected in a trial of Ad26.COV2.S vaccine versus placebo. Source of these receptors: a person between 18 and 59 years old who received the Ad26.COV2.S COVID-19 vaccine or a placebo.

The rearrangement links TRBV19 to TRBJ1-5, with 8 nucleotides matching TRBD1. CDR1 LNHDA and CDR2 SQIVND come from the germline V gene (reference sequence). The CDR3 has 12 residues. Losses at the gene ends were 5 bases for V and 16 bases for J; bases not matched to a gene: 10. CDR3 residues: CASSPRQGPRHF. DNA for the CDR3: TGTGCCAGTAGTCCCCGACAGGGGCCCCGCCATTTT.

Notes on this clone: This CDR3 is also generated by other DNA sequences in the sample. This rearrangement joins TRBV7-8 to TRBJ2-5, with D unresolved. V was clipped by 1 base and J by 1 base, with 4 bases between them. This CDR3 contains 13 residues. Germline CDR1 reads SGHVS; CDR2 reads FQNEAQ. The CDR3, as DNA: TGTGCCAGCAGCTTAGGGAGCCAAGAGACCCAGTACTTC. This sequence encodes CASSLGSQETQYF.

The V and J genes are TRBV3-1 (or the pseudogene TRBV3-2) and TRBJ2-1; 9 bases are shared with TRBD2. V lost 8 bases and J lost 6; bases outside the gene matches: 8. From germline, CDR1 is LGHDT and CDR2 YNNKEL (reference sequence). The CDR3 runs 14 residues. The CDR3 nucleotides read TGTGCCAGCGGCGCACTAGCGGGTGTCAATGAGCAGTTCTTC. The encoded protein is CASGALAGVNEQFF.

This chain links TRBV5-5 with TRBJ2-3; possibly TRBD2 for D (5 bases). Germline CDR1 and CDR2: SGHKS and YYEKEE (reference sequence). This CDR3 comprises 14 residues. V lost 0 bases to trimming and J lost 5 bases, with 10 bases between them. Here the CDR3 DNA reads TGTGCCAGCAGCTTGGTATGGGCGGGAGATACGCAGTATTTT. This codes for CASSLVWAGDTQYF.

CDR3 bases: TGCGCCAGCAGTCCCTTCCCGAGGGAGGTGGGTGGCTACACCTTC. Translation: CASSPFPREVGGYTF. The chain couples TRBV10-2 to TRBJ1-2; D uncertain. This CDR3 spans 15 amino acids. The V end was cut by 5 bases, the J end by 7 bases, with 20 bases between. Germline CDR1 and CDR2: WSHSY and SAAADI.

CDR3 DNA sequence: TGTGCCAGCAGCCCGCAAGTGAATTCACCCCTCCACTTT. Protein sequence: CASSPQVNSPLHF. This sequence joins TRBV7-2 and TRBJ1-6, with D hard to call. This CDR3 spans 13 amino acids. V was clipped by 5 bases and J by 7 bases, with 9 bases between them. CDR1 is SGHTA and CDR2 is FQGNSA in the germline V gene.

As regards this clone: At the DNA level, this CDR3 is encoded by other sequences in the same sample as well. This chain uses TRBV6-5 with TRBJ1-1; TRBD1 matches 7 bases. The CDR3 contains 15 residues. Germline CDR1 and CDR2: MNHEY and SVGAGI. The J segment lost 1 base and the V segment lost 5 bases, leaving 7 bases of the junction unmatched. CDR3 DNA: TGTGCCAGCAGTCCCTGGACAGGACCGAACACTGAAGCTTTCTTT. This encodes CASSPWTGPNTEAFF.

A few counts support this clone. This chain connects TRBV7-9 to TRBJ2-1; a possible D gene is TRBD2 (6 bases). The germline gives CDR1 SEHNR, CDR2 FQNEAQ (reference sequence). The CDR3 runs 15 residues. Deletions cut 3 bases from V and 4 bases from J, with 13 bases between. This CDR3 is CASSFATSAYNEQFF. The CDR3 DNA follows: TGTGCCAGCAGCTTTGCGACTAGTGCTTACAATGAGCAGTTCTTC.

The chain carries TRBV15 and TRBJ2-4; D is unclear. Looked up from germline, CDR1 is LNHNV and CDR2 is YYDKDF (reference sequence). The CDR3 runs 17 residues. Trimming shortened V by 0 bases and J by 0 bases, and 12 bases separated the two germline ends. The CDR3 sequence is CATSRDRTDLAKNIQYF. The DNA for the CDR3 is TGTGCCACCAGCAGAGATCGAACAGATCTAGCCAAAAACATTCAGTACTTC.

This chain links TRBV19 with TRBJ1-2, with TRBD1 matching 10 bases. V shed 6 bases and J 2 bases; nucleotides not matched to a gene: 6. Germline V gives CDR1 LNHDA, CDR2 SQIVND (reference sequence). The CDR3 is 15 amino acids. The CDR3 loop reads CASSPGTGANYGYTF. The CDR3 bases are TGTGCCAGTAGCCCCGGGACAGGGGCGAACTATGGCTACACCTTC. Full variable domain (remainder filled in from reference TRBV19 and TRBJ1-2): DGGITQSPKYLFRKEGQNVTLSCEQNLNHDAMYWYRQDPGQGLRLIYYSQIVNDFQKGDIAEGYSVSREKKESFPLTVTSAQKNPTAFYLCASSPGTGANYGYTFGSGTRLTVV.

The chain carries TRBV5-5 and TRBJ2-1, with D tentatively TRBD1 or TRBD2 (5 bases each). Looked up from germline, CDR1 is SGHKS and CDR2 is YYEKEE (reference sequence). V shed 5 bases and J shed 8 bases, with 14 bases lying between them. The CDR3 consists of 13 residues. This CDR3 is CASSWDHRHEQFF. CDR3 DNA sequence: TGTGCCAGCAGTTGGGACCATCGGCATGAGCAGTTCTTC.

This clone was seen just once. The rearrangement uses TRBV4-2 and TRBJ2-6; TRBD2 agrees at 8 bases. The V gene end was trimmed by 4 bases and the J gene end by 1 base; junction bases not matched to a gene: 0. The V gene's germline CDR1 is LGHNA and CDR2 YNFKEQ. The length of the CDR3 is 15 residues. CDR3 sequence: CASSPGGSGANVLTF. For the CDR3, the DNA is TGTGCCAGCAGCCCGGGGGGGTCTGGGGCCAACGTCCTGACTTTC.

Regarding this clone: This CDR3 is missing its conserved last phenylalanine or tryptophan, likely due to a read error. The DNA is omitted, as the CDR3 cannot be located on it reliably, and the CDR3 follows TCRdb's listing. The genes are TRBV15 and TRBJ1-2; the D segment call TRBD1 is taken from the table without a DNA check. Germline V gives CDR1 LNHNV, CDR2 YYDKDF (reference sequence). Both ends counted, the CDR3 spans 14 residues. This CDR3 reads CATSRGGTESSGTL.

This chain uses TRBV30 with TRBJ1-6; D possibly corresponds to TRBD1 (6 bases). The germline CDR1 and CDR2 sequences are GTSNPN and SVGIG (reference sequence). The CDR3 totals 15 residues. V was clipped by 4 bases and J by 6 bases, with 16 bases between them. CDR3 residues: CAWNGGGAGNSPLHF. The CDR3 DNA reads TGTGCCTGGAATGGGGGGGGCGCCGGTAATTCACCCCTCCACTTT.

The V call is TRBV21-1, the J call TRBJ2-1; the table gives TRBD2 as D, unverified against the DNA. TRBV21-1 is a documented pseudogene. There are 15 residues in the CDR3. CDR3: CASSQVWGRAGEQFF. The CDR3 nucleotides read TGTGCCAGCAGCCAGGTATGGGGGAGGGCGGGTGAGCAGTTCTTC.

As DNA, the CDR3 is TGTGCCAGTAGTATAGGGGATTTTCAGCCCCAGCATTTT. Translation gives CASSIGDFQPQHF. The chain couples TRBV19 to TRBJ1-5; D remains unclear. The germline V and J ends were trimmed by 1 base and 6 bases, with 7 bases remaining between them. This CDR3 has 13 residues. CDR1 and CDR2 from the germline V gene are LNHDA and SQIVND (reference sequence).

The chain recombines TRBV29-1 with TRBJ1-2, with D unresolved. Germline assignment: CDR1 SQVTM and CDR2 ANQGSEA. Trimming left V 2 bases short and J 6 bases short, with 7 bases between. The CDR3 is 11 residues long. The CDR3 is CSVELADGYTF. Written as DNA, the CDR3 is TGCAGCGTTGAATTAGCAGATGGCTACACCTTC.

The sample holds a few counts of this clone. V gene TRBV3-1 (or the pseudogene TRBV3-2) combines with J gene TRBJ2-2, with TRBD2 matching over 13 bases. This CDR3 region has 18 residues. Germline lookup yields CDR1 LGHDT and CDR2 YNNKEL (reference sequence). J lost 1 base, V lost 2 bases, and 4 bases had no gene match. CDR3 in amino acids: CASSQFGLAGVNTGELFF. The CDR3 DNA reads TGTGCCAGCAGCCAATTCGGACTAGCGGGGGTGAACACCGGGGAGCTGTTTTTT.

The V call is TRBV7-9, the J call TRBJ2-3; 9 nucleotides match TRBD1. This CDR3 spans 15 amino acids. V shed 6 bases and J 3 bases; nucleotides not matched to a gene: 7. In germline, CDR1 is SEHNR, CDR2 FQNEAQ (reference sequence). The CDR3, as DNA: TGTGCCAGCAGGCAACAGGGGGCTGTGACAGATACGCAGTATTTT. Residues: CASRQQGAVTDTQYF.

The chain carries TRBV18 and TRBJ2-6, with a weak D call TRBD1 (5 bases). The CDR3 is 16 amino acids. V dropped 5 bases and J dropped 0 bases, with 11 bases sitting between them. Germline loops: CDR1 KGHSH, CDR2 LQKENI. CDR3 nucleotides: TGTGCCAGCTCAGCACAGGTCTCCTCTGGGGCCAACGTCCTGACTTTC. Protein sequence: CASSAQVSSGANVLTF.

For the CDR3, the DNA is TGTGCCAGCAGCGTAGAGGTCCCAGGGTCCGGGGCCAACGTCCTGACTTTC. Amino acids: CASSVEVPGSGANVLTF. The chain has TRBV9 and TRBJ2-6; possible D gene TRBD1, 5 bases. Trimming cost V 0 bases and J 4 bases, with 14 bases left between them. Germline V lookup: CDR1 SGDLS, CDR2 YYNGEE. The CDR3 spans 17 residues.

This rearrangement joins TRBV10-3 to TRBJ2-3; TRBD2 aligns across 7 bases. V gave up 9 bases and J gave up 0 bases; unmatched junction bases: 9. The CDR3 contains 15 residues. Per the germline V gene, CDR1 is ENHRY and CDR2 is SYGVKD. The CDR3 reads CAIRAGELSTDTQYF. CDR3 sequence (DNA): TGTGCCATACGGGCGGGAGAGCTGAGCACAGATACGCAGTATTTT.

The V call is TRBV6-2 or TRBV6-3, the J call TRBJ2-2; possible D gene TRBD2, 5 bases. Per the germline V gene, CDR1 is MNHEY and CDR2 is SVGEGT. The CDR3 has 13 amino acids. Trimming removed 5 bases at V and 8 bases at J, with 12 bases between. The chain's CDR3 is CASSMSGSGELFF. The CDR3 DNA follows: TGTGCCAGCAGTATGAGCGGTTCTGGGGAGCTGTTTTTT.

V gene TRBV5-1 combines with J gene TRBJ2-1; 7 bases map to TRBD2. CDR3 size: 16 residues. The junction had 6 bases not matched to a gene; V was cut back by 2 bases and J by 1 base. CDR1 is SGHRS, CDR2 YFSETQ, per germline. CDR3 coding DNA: TGCGCCAGCAGCTTTATTACGGGGGGATCCTACAATGAGCAGTTCTTC. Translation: CASSFITGGSYNEQFF.

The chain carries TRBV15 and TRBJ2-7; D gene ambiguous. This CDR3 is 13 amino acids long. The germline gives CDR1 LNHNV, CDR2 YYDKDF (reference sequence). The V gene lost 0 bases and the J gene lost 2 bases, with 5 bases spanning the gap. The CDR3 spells CATSRERTYEQYF. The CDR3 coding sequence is TGTGCCACCAGCAGAGAGAGAACCTACGAGCAGTACTTC.

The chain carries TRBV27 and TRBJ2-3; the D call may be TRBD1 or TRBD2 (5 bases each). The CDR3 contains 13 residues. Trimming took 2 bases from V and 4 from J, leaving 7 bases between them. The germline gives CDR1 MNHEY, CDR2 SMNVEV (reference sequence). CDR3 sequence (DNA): TGTGCCAGCAGTTTACAGGGAGCAGATACGCAGTATTTT. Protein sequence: CASSLQGADTQYF.

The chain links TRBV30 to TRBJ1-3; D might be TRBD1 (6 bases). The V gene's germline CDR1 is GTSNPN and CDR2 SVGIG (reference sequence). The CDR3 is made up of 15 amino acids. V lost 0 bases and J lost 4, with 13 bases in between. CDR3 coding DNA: TGTGCCTGGAGTGTAGGGGGACTCGCGGGAAACACCATATATTTT. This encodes CAWSVGGLAGNTIYF.

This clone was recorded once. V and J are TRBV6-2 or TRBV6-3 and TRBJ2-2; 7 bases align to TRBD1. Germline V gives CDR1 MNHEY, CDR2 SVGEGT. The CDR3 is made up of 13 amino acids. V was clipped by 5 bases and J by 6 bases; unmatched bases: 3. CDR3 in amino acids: CASSPTGSGELFF. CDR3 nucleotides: TGTGCCAGCAGTCCGACAGGGTCCGGGGAGCTGTTTTTT.

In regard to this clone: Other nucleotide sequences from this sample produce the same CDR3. As DNA, the CDR3 is TGTGCCATCAGTGAGGGGGGGGGCGAGCAGTACTTC. Its translation: CAISEGGGEQYF. The chain recombines TRBV10-3 with TRBJ2-7, with TRBD2 matching 7 bases. Per germline, CDR1 ENHRY and CDR2 SYGVKD. V shed 2 bases, J shed 6 bases, and the junction held 1 base outside the gene matches. The CDR3 has 12 amino acids.

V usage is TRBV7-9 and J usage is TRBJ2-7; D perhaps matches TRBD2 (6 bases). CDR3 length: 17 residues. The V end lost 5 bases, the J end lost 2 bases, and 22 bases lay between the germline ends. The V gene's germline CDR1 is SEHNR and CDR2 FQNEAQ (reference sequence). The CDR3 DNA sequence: TGTGCCAGCAGCAGGTCCCCCTCGGGGGTAGGTACCTACGAGCAGTACTTC. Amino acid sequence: CASSRSPSGVGTYEQYF.